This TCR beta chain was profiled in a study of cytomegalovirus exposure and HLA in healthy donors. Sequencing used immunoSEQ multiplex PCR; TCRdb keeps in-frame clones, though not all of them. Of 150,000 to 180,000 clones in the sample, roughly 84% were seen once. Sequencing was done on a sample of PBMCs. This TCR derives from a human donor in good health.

The CDR3 nucleotides are TGTGCCAGCAGCCCTCACACACCCTACGAGCAGTACTTC. Amino acids: CASSPHTPYEQYF. The V gene is TRBV7-2, the J gene TRBJ2-7; no firm D call. CDR1 and CDR2 from the germline V gene are SGHTA and FQGNSA. The CDR3 has 13 residues. Trimming pared 5 bases from V and 2 bases from J, leaving 10 bases between.